Following are 11 T cell receptor beta chains from one sample sequenced in a study of T cell responses to AZD1222 COVID-19 vaccine. Clones were sequenced by immunoSEQ multiplex PCR, and TCRdb holds only the in-frame ones, with some missing. This sample yields some 170,000 clones, of which 85% to 95% are seen a single time; under 1.1% belongs to the top ten. Material: peripheral blood, obtained 28 days after the second dose of the MenACWY control vaccine. These receptors originate from an adult who received the MenACWY meningococcal vaccine as a control.

This clone was seen a single time. The V and J genes are TRBV7-9 and TRBJ1-1; unclear D gene. CDR1 and CDR2 (germline): SEHNR, FQNEAQ (reference sequence). The CDR3 is 15 amino acids. V was cut by 5 bases and J by 1 base, with 14 bases left in between. CDR3 bases: TGTGCCAGCAGCACCCATGCCTCTTGGAACACTGAAGCTTTCTTT. This sequence encodes CASSTHASWNTEAFF. Full variable domain (rest looked up from reference TRBV7-9 and TRBJ1-1): DTGVSQNPRHKITKRGQNVTFRCDPISEHNRLYWYRQTLGQGPEFLTYFQNEAQLEKSRLLSDRFSAERPKGSFSTLEIQRTEQGDSAMYLCASSTHASWNTEAFFGQGTRLTVV.

This clone was detected a few times. The V call is TRBV5-1, the J call TRBJ1-4; a weak D match, TRBD1 (5 bases). Germline CDR1 reads SGHRS; CDR2 reads YFSETQ. The CDR3 sequence is 15 residues long. V was clipped by 2 bases and J by 12 bases, with 20 bases between them. CDR3 protein: CASSFTQVPTNELFF. For the CDR3, the DNA is TGCGCCAGCAGCTTTACACAGGTACCCACCAATGAACTGTTTTTT.

The chain couples TRBV28 to TRBJ1-5, with D perhaps matching TRBD1 (5 bases). CDR3 size: 15 residues. V was shortened by 6 bases and J by 4 bases, with 16 bases between the two germline ends. Germline V gives CDR1 MDHEN, CDR2 SYDVKM. The CDR3 sequence: CASSRAGTDNQPQHF. DNA of the CDR3: TGTGCCAGCAGCCGGGCAGGGACGGATAATCAGCCCCAGCATTTT.

The chain carries TRBV5-1 and TRBJ2-3; D remains unclear. The CDR3 is 15 amino acids. CDR1 SGHRS and CDR2 YFSETQ come from the germline V gene. V shed 0 bases and J shed 4 bases, with 12 bases lying between them. DNA of the CDR3: TGCGCCAGCAGCTTGGGTGGTTTTCGTGCAGATACGCAGTATTTT. Encoded protein: CASSLGGFRADTQYF.

The V and J genes are TRBV7-8 and TRBJ2-7, with TRBD1 as a possible D gene (5 bases). This CDR3 has 15 amino acids. V was pared by 1 base and J by 2 bases, with 12 bases between. The germline V gene has CDR1 SGHVS and CDR2 FQNEAQ. This CDR3 reads CASSLGRGNTYEQYF. CDR3 bases: TGTGCCAGCAGCTTAGGTAGGGGTAATACCTACGAGCAGTACTTC.

This chain joins TRBV5-8 and TRBJ2-2; 7 bases match TRBD1. CDR3 size: 16 residues. V lost 1 base to trimming and J lost 0 bases; unmatched junction nucleotides: 3. Germline lookup yields CDR1 SGHTS and CDR2 YDEGEE. CDR3 in DNA: TGTGCCAGCAGCTTGCCTCAGGGGGCGAACACCGGGGAGCTGTTTTTT. This codes for CASSLPQGANTGELFF.

This rearrangement joins TRBV7-2 to TRBJ1-1; D is unclear. CDR1 and CDR2 (germline): SGHTA, FQGNSA. Trimming left V 1 base short and J 2 bases short, with 5 bases between. This CDR3 spans 13 amino acids. CDR3 amino acids: CASSLGDNTEAFF. In DNA, the CDR3 is TGTGCCAGCAGCTTAGGAGACAACACTGAAGCTTTCTTT.

In its sample, this clone was seen a few times. The chain recombines TRBV4-3 with TRBJ2-2, with 8 nucleotides matching TRBD2. Germline loops: CDR1 LGHNA, CDR2 YSLEER. V lost 0 bases to trimming and J lost 5 bases; unmatched junction nucleotides: 14. CDR3 length: 19 residues. In DNA form, the CDR3 reads TGCGCCAGCAGCCAAGATCGTAGGCGGGGGGTCGGTAGGACCGGGGAGCTGTTTTTT. As protein: CASSQDRRRGVGRTGELFF.

This chain joins TRBV27 and TRBJ2-2, with TRBD2 matching 8 bases. Germline V gene data show CDR1 as MNHEY and CDR2 as SMNVEV (reference sequence). After removal of 3 bases from V and 2 bases from J, the junction contained 8 bases not matched to a gene. The length of the CDR3 is 17 residues. The CDR3, as DNA: TGTGCCAGCAGTTTCTCCGCGGGGGGTCTTAACACCGGGGAGCTGTTTTTT. This translates into CASSFSAGGLNTGELFF.

This clone occurred once. This chain uses TRBV29-1 with TRBJ1-1; D is undetermined. Germline CDR1 and CDR2: SQVTM and ANQGSEA. The V gene lost 5 bases and the J gene lost 6 bases, with 4 bases spanning the gap. The CDR3 loop spans 9 amino acids. CDR3 in amino acids: CSVYPEAFF. The CDR3, as DNA: TGCAGCGTTTATCCTGAAGCTTTCTTT.

This chain uses TRBV10-1 with TRBJ1-4, with TRBD1 identical over 9 bases. Per the germline V gene, CDR1 is WNHNN and CDR2 is SYGVQD (reference sequence). The CDR3 is 13 residues long. Losses at the gene ends were 9 bases for V and 8 bases for J; bases not matched to a gene: 7. The CDR3 here is CARVQGAEEKLFF. The CDR3 DNA reads TGCGCCAGGGTACAGGGGGCAGAGGAAAAACTGTTTTTT.